The 25 T cell receptor beta chains below all came from one sample that was sequenced in a study of T cells after yellow fever vaccination (dated by TCRdb to about 2019). Library preparation used 5' RACE. TCRdb shows the sequencer as Illumina HiSeq 2500. Using fastp trimming at Q25 and MiXCR clonotype assembly, TCRdb reanalyzed the public sequencing data and kept in-frame beta chains. Rows are unified per CDR3 protein, each entry keeping the most common DNA and genes. The sample records hundreds of thousands of distinct CDR3 sequences, 17% of which are singletons. The top ten hold 17% of the sample. The treatment or condition label corresponds to: live attenuated yellow fever vaccine strain. The sequencing here drew on PBMCs, taken 4 to 5 days after the first yellow fever vaccination. The receptors here all came from a man between 18 and 35 years old who received the YFV17D yellow fever vaccine.

The chain links TRBV10-3 to TRBJ2-7; TRBD1 might be the D (5 bases). The CDR3 spans 13 residues. Trimming removed 8 bases at V and 3 bases at J, with 14 bases between. Germline V gives CDR1 ENHRY, CDR2 SYGVKD. CDR3 in DNA: TGTGCCATCGCACAGGACGTAAACTACGAGCAGTACTTC. Translating gives CAIAQDVNYEQYF.

This clonotype was detected only a few times. The V call is TRBV5-4, the J call TRBJ2-1; D is uncertain. Germline lookup yields CDR1 SGHNT and CDR2 YYREEE (reference sequence). Trimming stripped 0 bases from V and 5 bases from J, with 9 bases between. The CDR3 is made up of 14 amino acids. CDR3 in amino acids: CASSLGQDNNEQFF. The CDR3 bases are TGTGCCAGCAGCTTGGGGCAGGATAACAATGAGCAGTTCTTC.

This clonotype has at least ten counts. CDR3 loop: CSARDQGDYGYTF. CDR3 coding DNA: TGCAGTGCTAGAGACCAGGGGGACTATGGCTACACCTTC. This chain joins TRBV20-1 and TRBJ1-2, with 7 bases matching TRBD1. This CDR3 region has 13 residues. V lost 0 bases, J lost 3 bases, and 1 base stayed unmatched. Germline V gene lookup returns CDR1 DFQATT and CDR2 SNEGSKA (reference sequence).

The V and J genes are TRBV2 and TRBJ1-5, with D unresolved. The CDR3 loop spans 12 amino acids. The V end was cut by 6 bases, the J end by 5 bases, with 8 bases between. From germline, CDR1 is SNHLY and CDR2 FYNNEI. The chain's CDR3 is CASRDLDQPQHF. CDR3 bases: TGTGCCAGCAGGGATTTGGATCAGCCCCAGCATTTT.

This clonotype appeared a few times. The rearrangement joins TRBV28 to TRBJ2-7, with 11 bases identical to TRBD2. With V trimmed by 2 bases and J by 6 bases, 6 bases remained unmatched. The length of the CDR3 is 15 residues. The germline CDR1 and CDR2 sequences are MDHEN and SYDVKM. As DNA, the CDR3 is TGTGCCAGCAGTTTAATCGGTAGCGGGGGGGGCGAGCAGTACTTC. Translating it yields CASSLIGSGGGEQYF.

The chain couples TRBV2 to TRBJ1-5; D is uncertain. Trimming removed 4 bases at V and 7 bases at J, with 8 bases between. Germline CDR1 and CDR2: SNHLY and FYNNEI. This CDR3 is 12 amino acids long. CDR3 sequence reads: CASSVTVQPQHF. DNA for the CDR3: TGTGCCAGCAGTGTAACGGTCCAGCCCCAGCATTTT. Filled out from reference TRBV2 and TRBJ1-5, the complete variable domain reads EPEVTQTPSHQVTQMGQEVILRCVPISNHLYFYWYRQILGQKVEFLVSFYNNEISEKSEIFDDQFSVERPDGSNFTLKIRSTKLEDSAMYFCASSVTVQPQHFGDGTRLSIL.

This chain uses TRBV30 with TRBJ2-2; D not certain. V lost 4 bases to trimming and J lost 6 bases, with 6 bases between them. CDR3 length: 11 amino acids. CDR1 and CDR2 (germline): GTSNPN, SVGIG (reference sequence). DNA of the CDR3: TGTGCCTGGAAAAACCCCGGGGAGCTGTTTTTT. This encodes CAWKNPGELFF. The whole variable domain, remainder taken from reference TRBV30 and TRBJ2-2, is SQTIHQWPATLVQPVGSPLSLECTVEGTSNPNLYWYRQAAGRGLQLLFYSVGIGQISSEVPQNLSASRPQDRQFILSSKKLLLSDSGFYLCAWKNPGELFFGEGSRLTVL.

This clonotype was observed a handful of times. The chain recombines TRBV12-3 or TRBV12-4 with TRBJ1-3; D remains unclear. This CDR3 region has 15 residues. V lost 7 bases to trimming and J lost 0 bases, with 13 bases between them. Here the CDR3 DNA reads TGTGCCAGCAAACTGGACGGAGTCTCTGGAAACACCATATATTTT. Encoded protein: CASKLDGVSGNTIYF.

This sequence joins TRBV7-9 and TRBJ2-5; D may be TRBD2 (5 bases). V was pared by 5 bases and J by 7 bases, with 14 bases between. The CDR3 consists of 13 residues. Looked up from germline, CDR1 is SEHNR and CDR2 is FQNEAQ (reference sequence). For the CDR3, the DNA is TGTGCCAGCAGCGGGCCTTCCCGGGGGACCCAGTACTTC. Protein product: CASSGPSRGTQYF.

The chain couples TRBV10-1 to TRBJ2-7; D uncertain. The CDR3 is made up of 16 amino acids. CDR1 WNHNN and CDR2 SYGVQD come from the germline V gene (reference sequence). Trimming removed 2 bases at V and 3 bases at J, with 17 bases between. Here the CDR3 reads CASSEVSAAYLYEQYF. The CDR3 DNA sequence: TGCGCCAGCAGTGAGGTGTCGGCGGCATACCTCTACGAGCAGTACTTC.

The genes are TRBV6-5 and TRBJ2-1, with TRBD2 matching over 8 bases. The V gene end was trimmed by 1 base and the J gene end by 4 bases; junction bases not matched to a gene: 3. Germline V gives CDR1 MNHEY, CDR2 SVGAGI. The CDR3 sequence is 15 residues long. Here the CDR3 reads CASSYFGGAYNEQFF. CDR3 bases: TGTGCCAGCAGTTACTTCGGGGGGGCGTACAATGAGCAGTTCTTC.

This clonotype was counted only a few times. The chain uses TRBV5-1 and TRBJ2-1; D is ambiguous. The CDR3 has 15 amino acids. Trimming left V 0 bases short and J 6 bases short, with 13 bases between. The germline gives CDR1 SGHRS, CDR2 YFSETQ. CDR3 DNA: TGCGCCAGCAGCTTGGGGCCGTCCCTCTCCAATGAGCAGTTCTTC. It specifies CASSLGPSLSNEQFF.

This rearrangement joins TRBV5-1 to TRBJ2-3; 7 nucleotides line up with TRBD2. Germline-derived CDR1 and CDR2 are SGHRS and YFSETQ. CDR3 length: 18 amino acids. V lost 5 bases to trimming and J lost 6 bases; unmatched junction nucleotides: 21. The CDR3 DNA sequence: TGCGCCAGCAGAACCCGTGGGCAGGGAGGGACGGTCGGTGATACGCAGTATTTT. This encodes CASRTRGQGGTVGDTQYF. Supplemented by reference TRBV5-1 and TRBJ2-3, the full variable domain reads KAGVTQTPRYLIKTRGQQVTLSCSPISGHRSVSWYQQTPGQGLQFLFEYFSETQRNKGNFPGRFSGRQFSNSRSEMNVSTLELGDSALYLCASRTRGQGGTVGDTQYFGPGTRLTVL.

V and J are TRBV20-1 and TRBJ2-3, with TRBD2 matching over 8 bases. This CDR3 contains 15 residues. V was pared by 3 bases and J by 2 bases, with 7 bases of the junction left unmatched. Germline V gene data show CDR1 as DFQATT and CDR2 as SNEGSKA (reference sequence). CDR3: CSASVDGGATDTQYF. CDR3 nucleotide sequence: TGCAGTGCTAGTGTCGACGGGGGGGCCACAGATACGCAGTATTTT.

The chain employs TRBV4-2 and TRBJ2-2; 7 positions match TRBD2. The CDR3 consists of 17 residues. Trimming at V came to 6 bases and at J to 7 bases, leaving 17 bases not matched to a gene. Per the germline V gene, CDR1 is LGHNA and CDR2 is YNFKEQ. CDR3 coding DNA: TGTGCCAGCAGTCAACGTCCGGGGGGACTCACGGACGGGGAGCTGTTTTTT. It is translated as CASSQRPGGLTDGELFF.

In its sample, this clonotype was seen many times. The gene calls are TRBV28 and TRBJ1-1; 7 bases fit TRBD1. CDR3 length: 13 amino acids. Unmatched junction bases numbered 1, after V lost 3 bases and J lost 3 bases. The germline CDR1 and CDR2 sequences are MDHEN and SYDVKM. Here the CDR3 reads CASSLTGYTEAFF. The CDR3 DNA is TGTGCCAGCAGTTTGACAGGGTACACTGAAGCTTTCTTT.

This chain uses TRBV30 with TRBJ1-3; the D is unclear. The CDR3 has 12 amino acids. Germline V gene lookup returns CDR1 GTSNPN and CDR2 SVGIG (reference sequence). The CDR3 DNA reads as TGTGCTTCCCAGAGCTCTGGAAACACCATATATTTT. It encodes CASQSSGNTIYF.

This clonotype was detected ten times or more. The chain combines TRBV3-1 with TRBJ1-6; D is unresolved. From germline, CDR1 is LGHDT and CDR2 YNNKEL (reference sequence). The CDR3 has 14 residues. Between the trimmed V and J ends, which lost 1 base and 11 bases, there was a span of 12 bases. The CDR3, as DNA: TGTGCCAGCAGCCAAGGCCTGGTGGGTACACCCCTCCACTTT. Its translation: CASSQGLVGTPLHF.

There are a few counts of this clonotype. The gene calls are TRBV7-9 and TRBJ1-4; D not resolved. V was cut by 1 base and J by 7 bases, with 10 bases left in between. The CDR3 is made up of 14 amino acids. CDR1 SEHNR and CDR2 FQNEAQ come from the germline V gene (reference sequence). The CDR3 DNA reads TGTGCCAGCAGCTTAGGAGTGTTAGGTGAAAAACTGTTTTTT. It yields the protein CASSLGVLGEKLFF. The full variable domain, its missing parts supplied by reference TRBV7-9 and TRBJ1-4, is DTGVSQNPRHKITKRGQNVTFRCDPISEHNRLYWYRQTLGQGPEFLTYFQNEAQLEKSRLLSDRFSAERPKGSFSTLEIQRTEQGDSAMYLCASSLGVLGEKLFFGSGTQLSVL.

The V gene is TRBV6-2 or TRBV6-3, the J gene TRBJ1-6; D remains ambiguous. V was pared by 5 bases and J by 13 bases, with 21 bases between. CDR1 and CDR2 from the germline V gene are MNHEY and SVGEGT. CDR3 length equals 15 residues. CDR3: CASSRSAAGSSPLHF. The CDR3 DNA is TGTGCCAGCAGTAGATCCGCCGCCGGGTCCTCCCCCCTCCACTTT.

This clonotype was seen ten or more times. The chain uses TRBV12-3 or TRBV12-4 and TRBJ2-5, with 7 nucleotides matching TRBD2. The CDR3 length is 15 residues. Trimming took 2 bases from V and 5 from J; bases not matched to a gene: 8. For the CDR3, the DNA is TGTGCCAGCAGTTTAAGATGGACTAGTGGTGAGACCCAGTACTTC. Amino acids: CASSLRWTSGETQYF.

This clonotype occurred once. The chain has TRBV5-6 and TRBJ2-7; 7 nucleotides agree with TRBD1. The CDR3 sequence is 14 residues long. J lost 3 bases, V lost 5 bases, and 8 bases had no gene match. Germline V gene sequence: CDR1 SGHDT, CDR2 YYEEEE. The CDR3 reads CASRLYRGYYEQYF. The DNA for the CDR3 is TGTGCCAGCAGATTATACAGGGGATACTACGAGCAGTACTTC.

This chain uses TRBV7-2 with TRBJ2-1; 9 bases fit TRBD1. J gave up 3 bases and V 5 bases, and 8 bases lay outside the gene matches. The germline CDR1 and CDR2 sequences are SGHTA and FQGNSA. This CDR3 contains 16 residues. The CDR3 coding sequence is TGTGCCAGCAGCGCACGACAGGGGGGCATCTACAATGAGCAGTTCTTC. This codes for CASSARQGGIYNEQFF.

The V and J genes are TRBV20-1 and TRBJ1-6, with D uncertain. Germline CDR1 reads DFQATT; CDR2 reads SNEGSKA (reference sequence). The ends were cut back, 3 bases at V and 7 bases at J, with 13 bases in the middle. CDR3 length: 14 amino acids. In DNA form, the CDR3 reads TGCAGTGCTAGCAAGTTGCCGGGAAATTCACCCCTCCACTTT. Translating it yields CSASKLPGNSPLHF.

The chain links TRBV2 to TRBJ2-5; D perhaps matches TRBD2 (6 bases). Per the germline V gene, CDR1 is SNHLY and CDR2 is FYNNEI. CDR3 length: 12 amino acids. Between the trimmed V and J ends, which lost 7 bases and 5 bases, there was a span of 11 bases. The CDR3 spells CASNSGVETQYF. The CDR3 DNA is TGTGCCAGCAATTCGGGGGTTGAGACCCAGTACTTC. The full variable domain, completed using reference TRBV2 and TRBJ2-5, is EPEVTQTPSHQVTQMGQEVILRCVPISNHLYFYWYRQILGQKVEFLVSFYNNEISEKSEIFDDQFSVERPDGSNFTLKIRSTKLEDSAMYFCASNSGVETQYFGPGTRLLVL.